This T cell receptor beta chain was sequenced for a study of blood T cell repertoires in COVID-19. The wider study: PBMCs, B-cell-depleted T cells, or T cells provided the cDNA or gDNA that made up the material.

The CDR3 runs to 14 residues. With 4 bases removed from V and 8 bases from J, the gap between germline ends came to 14 bases. Germline V lookup: CDR1 ENHRY, CDR2 SYGVKD. Original data processing: By means of reference gene primer amplification, nucleated cell counts were estimated. The table came from immunoSEQ multiplex PCR; TCRdb's copy has only in-frame clones and leaves some out. V and J calls and clone size are those listed in that table; D and trimming were worked out from the DNA. The profile shows about 150,000 clones, approximately 86% of them singletons. Sequencing used peripheral blood. This receptor was obtained from a man in his sixties or seventies with acute or convalescent COVID-19. This chain joins TRBV10-3 and TRBJ1-4; D perhaps matches TRBD1 (5 bases). CDR3 protein: CAISGSGHGEKLFF. The CDR3 nucleotides read TGTGCCATCAGTGGCTCAGGGCATGGAGAAAAACTGTTTTTT.